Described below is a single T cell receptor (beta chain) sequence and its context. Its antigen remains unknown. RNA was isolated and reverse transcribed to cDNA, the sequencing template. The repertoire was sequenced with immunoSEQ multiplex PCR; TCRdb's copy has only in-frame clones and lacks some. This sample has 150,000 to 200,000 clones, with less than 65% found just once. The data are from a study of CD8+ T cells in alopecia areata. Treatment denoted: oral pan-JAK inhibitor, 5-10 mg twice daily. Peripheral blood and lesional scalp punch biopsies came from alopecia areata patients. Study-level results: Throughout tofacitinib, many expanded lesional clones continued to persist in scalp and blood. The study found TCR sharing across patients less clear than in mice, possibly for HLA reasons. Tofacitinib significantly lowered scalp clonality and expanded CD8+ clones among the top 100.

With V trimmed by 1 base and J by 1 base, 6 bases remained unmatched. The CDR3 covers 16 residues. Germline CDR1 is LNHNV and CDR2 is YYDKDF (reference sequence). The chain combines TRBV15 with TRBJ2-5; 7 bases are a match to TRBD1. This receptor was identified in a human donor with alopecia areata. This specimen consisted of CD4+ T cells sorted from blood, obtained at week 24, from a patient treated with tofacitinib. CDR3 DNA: TGTGCCACCAGCAGAGCGGTGGGACAGAGCCAAGAGACCCAGTACTTC. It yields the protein CATSRAVGQSQETQYF. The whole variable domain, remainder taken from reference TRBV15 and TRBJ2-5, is DAMVIQNPRYQVTQFGKPVTLSCSQTLNHNVMYWYQQKSSQAPKLLFHYYDKDFNNEADTPDNFQSRRPNTSFCFLDIRSPGLGDTAMYLCATSRAVGQSQETQYFGPGTRLLVL.